Included here is one T cell receptor beta chain sequence, with context. Its antigen remains unknown. Primers for the PCR totalled 60 Vbeta and 13 Jbeta. Sequencing used immunoSEQ multiplex PCR; TCRdb keeps in-frame clones, though not all of them. The table shows 160,000 or so clones, with roughly 80% occurring only once. This entry is derived from a study of cytomegalovirus exposure and HLA in healthy donors. V was clipped by 0 bases and J by 7 bases, with 6 bases between them. This CDR3 has 13 residues. CDR1 MNHEY and CDR2 SVGAGI come from the germline V gene. Findings and limits, study-wide: Later, an analysis found that common viral pathogens appeared to be linked with several of the most significant clusters.

This TCR derives from a woman aged 25 to 45 in good health and CMV-seropositive. Input material: PBMCs. The gene calls are TRBV6-5 and TRBJ2-2; D not certain. CDR3 nucleotides: TGTGCCAGCAGTTACTCATCAGGCGGGGAGCTGTTTTTT. The encoded protein is CASSYSSGGELFF.